This T cell receptor (beta chain) was profiled in a study of blood T cell repertoires in COVID-19. Across the study: PBMCs, B-cell-depleted T cells, or T cells provided the cDNA or gDNA that made up the material.

In the authors' methods: Estimation of nucleated cell counts relied on the amplification of reference gene primers. Using immunoSEQ multiplex PCR, the repertoire was profiled, and TCRdb retains in-frame clones only, with some absent. V and J calls and clone size are copied from that table; D and trimming were computed from the DNA. Here the sample spans around 340,000 clones, 83% being singletons. The junction had 2 bases not matched to a gene; V was cut back by 3 bases and J by 4 bases. The V gene's germline CDR1 is LGHNA and CDR2 YSLEER. This CDR3 contains 14 residues. The clonotype was recovered from a man aged 25 to 40 with active or convalescent COVID-19. Sequenced sample: peripheral blood. The chain has TRBV4-3 and TRBJ2-7, with 11 positions matching TRBD2. The CDR3 loop is CASSQGLAEYEQYF. CDR3 coding DNA: TGCGCCAGCAGCCAGGGACTAGCGGAATACGAGCAGTACTTC.